These 32 T cell receptor beta chains originate from one sample sequenced in a study of T cells in localized non-small cell lung cancer. Some clones are missing from TCRdb's copy, which holds only in-frame ones; the method was immunoSEQ multiplex PCR. The sample records more than 50,000 clones, about four fifths being singletons. The specimen comprised peripheral blood, sampled before any cancer treatment. The receptors stem from a female donor older than 55 with stage II squamous cell lung carcinoma.

CDR3 nucleotides: TGTGCCTCCTACCCGAGGTCTCGCTATGAGCAGTTCTTC. Translation: CASYPRSRYEQFF. The chain links TRBV15 to TRBJ2-1; D is unclear. There are 13 residues in the CDR3. CDR1 and CDR2 from the germline V gene are LNHNV and YYDKDF (reference sequence). Trimming took 11 bases from V and 8 from J, leaving 19 bases between them.

The chain is built from TRBV28 and TRBJ1-1, with 7 bases aligning to TRBD1. From germline, CDR1 is MDHEN and CDR2 SYDVKM. The CDR3 is 14 amino acids. Trimming cost V 6 bases and J 1 base; bases outside gene matches: 5. The CDR3 DNA sequence: TGTGCCAGCAGCAACAGGGGAAGGAACACTGAAGCTTTCTTT. Its translation: CASSNRGRNTEAFF.

The J gene is TRBJ2-3, the V gene TRBV19; no definite D call. CDR3 length equals 14 residues. The ends were cut back, 6 bases at V and 0 bases at J, with 10 bases in the middle. In germline, CDR1 is LNHDA, CDR2 SQIVND (reference sequence). The DNA of the CDR3 is TGTGCCAGTAGCCCCCTACCTAGCACAGATACGCAGTATTTT. Residues: CASSPLPSTDTQYF.

The chain carries TRBV18 and TRBJ2-7; no definite D call. Germline V lookup: CDR1 KGHSH, CDR2 LQKENI. The ends were cut back, 3 bases at V and 0 bases at J, with 9 bases in the middle. The CDR3 length is 14 residues. The CDR3 coding sequence is TGTGCCAGCTCACCGGACCAGAGCTCCTACGAGCAGTACTTC. Its translation is CASSPDQSSYEQYF.

This clone has a single count. The CDR3 DNA is TGTGCCAGCAGCTTCACAGGGCCCGACGAGCAGTACTTC. Translated: CASSFTGPDEQYF. The rearrangement joins TRBV7-9 to TRBJ2-7; D may be TRBD1 (6 bases). Between the trimmed V and J ends, which lost 3 bases and 5 bases, there was a span of 11 bases. This CDR3 has 13 residues. Germline values: CDR1 SEHNR, CDR2 FQNEAQ (reference sequence).

Here the CDR3 DNA reads TGTGCTAGTGATTCGGCGGGAAACACCATATATTTT. Its protein product is CASDSAGNTIYF. This rearrangement joins TRBV12-5 to TRBJ1-3; D not certain. The CDR3 contains 12 residues. Germline CDR1 is LGHNT and CDR2 is FRNRAP. The ends were cut back, 7 bases at V and 4 bases at J, with 8 bases in the middle.

In this sample, this clone turned up once. This chain connects TRBV6-1 to TRBJ2-1; D gene unclear. The CDR3 covers 15 residues. Germline lookup yields CDR1 MNHNS and CDR2 SASEGT. The V gene lost 5 bases and the J gene lost 2 bases, with 13 bases spanning the gap. This chain's CDR3 is CASSREDRTYNEQFF. DNA of the CDR3: TGTGCCAGCAGTAGGGAAGACCGTACCTACAATGAGCAGTTCTTC.

The chain has TRBV29-1 and TRBJ2-3; TRBD1 aligns across 9 bases. After removal of 4 bases from V and 3 bases from J, the junction contained 8 bases not matched to a gene. CDR1 and CDR2 (germline): SQVTM, ANQGSEA. The CDR3 loop spans 15 amino acids. This CDR3 reads CSVASGTGSTDTQYF. The CDR3 DNA reads as TGCAGCGTTGCCTCCGGGACAGGGTCGACAGATACGCAGTATTTT.

This clone was picked up one time. This chain connects TRBV19 to TRBJ2-4; D possibly uses TRBD1 or TRBD2 (5 bases each). V lost 7 bases and J 0 bases, leaving 16 bases between the germline ends. Germline V gene lookup returns CDR1 LNHDA and CDR2 SQIVND (reference sequence). This CDR3 region has 16 residues. The CDR3 nucleotides are TGTGCCAGTAACGGACCCGGGGCTTTAGCCAAAAACATTCAGTACTTC. It is translated as CASNGPGALAKNIQYF.

The genes are TRBV11-3 and TRBJ2-2; D unresolved. CDR1 is SGHNT and CDR2 is YENEEA in the germline V gene. This CDR3 contains 12 residues. Deletions cut 3 bases from V and 5 bases from J, with 4 bases between. The CDR3 sequence: CASSFRTGELFF. The CDR3 DNA follows: TGTGCCAGCAGCTTCAGGACCGGGGAGCTGTTTTTT.

CDR3 sequence: CASSWDTGQPQHF. CDR3 nucleotide sequence: TGTGCCAGCAGCTGGGACACGGGTCAGCCCCAGCATTTT. J is TRBJ1-5 and V is TRBV7-2; weak D call: TRBD1 (6 bases). Trimming removed 4 bases at V and 6 bases at J, with 10 bases between. Germline values: CDR1 SGHTA, CDR2 FQGNSA. This CDR3 has 13 amino acids.

The rearrangement links TRBV6-5 to TRBJ1-5; D call uncertain. Trimming left V 0 bases short and J 4 bases short, with 13 bases between. This CDR3 has 16 residues. CDR1 and CDR2 (germline): MNHEY, SVGAGI. The CDR3 DNA is TGTGCCAGCAGTTACTCCTACCGGACCGGGAATCAGCCCCAGCATTTT. Protein sequence: CASSYSYRTGNQPQHF.

The chain has TRBV19 and TRBJ1-1, with D maybe TRBD1 (6 bases). The CDR3 length is 16 residues. The V end was cut by 6 bases, the J end by 4 bases, with 21 bases between. The V gene's germline CDR1 is LNHDA and CDR2 SQIVND (reference sequence). Written as DNA, the CDR3 is TGTGCCAGTAGGACATGGGGGGCAGGGGAGGGCACTGAAGCTTTCTTT. Translation: CASRTWGAGEGTEAFF.

This chain links TRBV5-5 with TRBJ2-3; 8 positions agree with TRBD1. V lost 3 bases to trimming and J lost 0 bases; unmatched junction nucleotides: 9. Germline V CDR1 and CDR2: SGHKS, YYEKEE (reference sequence). The CDR3 sequence is 17 residues long. CDR3 region: CASSWRGTGGSTDTQYF. CDR3 DNA sequence: TGTGCCAGCAGCTGGAGGGGGACAGGTGGTAGCACAGATACGCAGTATTTT.

This clone appeared a few times. This rearrangement joins TRBV19 to TRBJ1-1; D not resolved. Between the trimmed V and J ends, which lost 7 bases and 5 bases, there was a span of 17 bases. Germline V CDR1 and CDR2: LNHDA, SQIVND (reference sequence). The CDR3 totals 14 residues. The CDR3 coding sequence is TGTGCCAGTACGGGATTTTTGAGTGGGACTGAAGCTTTCTTT. Amino acids: CASTGFLSGTEAFF. Complete variable domain (other parts from reference TRBV19 and TRBJ1-1): DGGITQSPKYLFRKEGQNVTLSCEQNLNHDAMYWYRQDPGQGLRLIYYSQIVNDFQKGDIAEGYSVSREKKESFPLTVTSAQKNPTAFYLCASTGFLSGTEAFFGQGTRLTVV.

The chain couples TRBV5-4 to TRBJ2-7, with 7 bases lining up with TRBD1. The CDR3 totals 15 residues. CDR1 and CDR2 (germline): SGHNT, YYREEE (reference sequence). The J segment lost 5 bases and the V segment lost 4 bases, leaving 12 bases of the junction unmatched. The CDR3 bases are TGTGCCAGCAGCATAGACAGGGAGCACGGAAACGAGCAGTACTTC. This gives the protein CASSIDREHGNEQYF. Together with reference TRBV5-4 and TRBJ2-7, the CDR3 gives the full variable domain: ETGVTQSPTHLIKTRGQQVTLRCSSQSGHNTVSWYQQALGQGPQFIFQYYREEENGRGNFPPRFSGLQFPNYSSELNVNALELDDSALYLCASSIDREHGNEQYFGPGTRLTVT.

The rearrangement links TRBV27 to TRBJ2-2, with unresolved D. The CDR3 covers 15 residues. CDR1 is MNHEY, CDR2 SMNVEV, per germline (reference sequence). Deletions cut 2 bases from V and 1 base from J, with 8 bases between. The CDR3 bases are TGTGCCAGCAGTTTACTGGGAAGGAACACCGGGGAGCTGTTTTTT. This codes for CASSLLGRNTGELFF.

J is TRBJ1-2 and V is TRBV7-9, with D possibly matching TRBD1 (6 bases). CDR1 and CDR2 (germline): SEHNR, FQNEAQ (reference sequence). V lost 3 bases to trimming and J lost 4 bases, with 12 bases between them. There are 14 residues in the CDR3. CDR3 nucleotide sequence: TGTGCCAGCAGCTTTGACGAGGGGGGCTATGGCTACACCTTC. Translating gives CASSFDEGGYGYTF.

The rearrangement links TRBV7-8 to TRBJ2-2, with 11 bases identical to TRBD1. The CDR3 is 17 residues long. Germline V CDR1 and CDR2: SGHVS, FQNEAQ. The trim removed 1 base at V and 4 bases at J, leaving 5 bases unmatched. The chain's CDR3 is CASSLVGTGGSTGELFF. The CDR3, as DNA: TGTGCCAGCAGCTTAGTAGGGACAGGGGGATCCACCGGGGAGCTGTTTTTT.

The chain carries TRBV11-2 and TRBJ1-3; D is possibly TRBD1 (5 bases). Germline V gene data show CDR1 as SGHAT and CDR2 as FQNNGV. Trimming left V 2 bases short and J 2 bases short, with 13 bases between. This CDR3 region has 16 residues. The CDR3 is CASSLSAGNAGNTIYF. The DNA of the CDR3 is TGTGCCAGCAGCTTATCCGCAGGGAATGCTGGAAACACCATATATTTT.

The rearrangement links TRBV7-3 to TRBJ2-1; D gene unclear. V dropped 5 bases and J dropped 7 bases, with 15 bases sitting between them. This CDR3 contains 14 residues. Germline CDR1 reads SGHTA; CDR2 reads FQGTGA. CDR3 nucleotide sequence: TGTGCCAGCAGCCCCCAGCGCGTCTCGAATGAGCAGTTCTTC. It encodes CASSPQRVSNEQFF.

The V and J genes are TRBV6-4 and TRBJ2-1, with 8 bases lining up with TRBD2. Germline V gives CDR1 MRHNA, CDR2 SNTAGT. Trimming cost V 8 bases and J 4 bases; bases outside gene matches: 7. The CDR3 has 14 amino acids. The CDR3 DNA sequence: TGTGCCAGCGCGATGGGCGGGGGGTACAATGAGCAGTTCTTC. This gives the protein CASAMGGGYNEQFF.

For the CDR3, the DNA is TGCAGCGTCGCTGAACCGGGACAGGGTGACTATGGCTACACCTTC. Protein sequence: CSVAEPGQGDYGYTF. The chain recombines TRBV29-1 with TRBJ1-2; 9 nucleotides align to TRBD1. Germline lookup yields CDR1 SQVTM and CDR2 ANQGSEA. J gave up 3 bases and V 6 bases, and 11 bases lay outside the gene matches. The CDR3 runs to 15 residues.

The genes are TRBV6-6 and TRBJ2-7; 9 nucleotides match TRBD1. Germline assignment: CDR1 MNHNY and CDR2 SVGAGI (reference sequence). CDR3 size: 14 residues. J lost 2 bases, V lost 5 bases, and 4 bases had no gene match. This CDR3 is CASSATGGPYEQYF. The CDR3 nucleotides read TGTGCCAGCAGTGCGACAGGGGGACCCTACGAGCAGTACTTC.

The CDR3 coding sequence is TGTGCCAGCTCACCGTCGAGACAGGCCGTAAATCAGCCCCAGCATTTT. Protein: CASSPSRQAVNQPQHF. This chain connects TRBV18 to TRBJ1-5, with D perhaps TRBD1 (6 bases). The CDR3 is made up of 16 amino acids. Germline-derived CDR1 and CDR2 are KGHSH and LQKENI. V shed 3 bases and J shed 4 bases, with 16 bases lying between them.

The V and J genes are TRBV5-1 and TRBJ2-1, with 7 bases identical to TRBD1. The CDR3 sequence is 14 residues long. From germline, CDR1 is SGHRS and CDR2 YFSETQ. The trim removed 5 bases at V and 7 bases at J, leaving 9 bases unmatched. CDR3 nucleotide sequence: TGCGCCAGCAGTCGCATCCGGGACAGAAATGAGCAGTTCTTC. Its protein is CASSRIRDRNEQFF.

The sample holds one count of this clone. This chain joins TRBV30 and TRBJ2-1, with 15 bases fitting TRBD2. Trimming removed 2 bases from V and 6 bases from J; junction bases left unmatched: 14. Looked up from germline, CDR1 is GTSNPN and CDR2 is SVGIG (reference sequence). This CDR3 has 19 amino acids. Here the CDR3 reads CAWSSLTGLAGGVGNEQFF. Here the CDR3 DNA reads TGTGCCTGGAGTTCCCTCACGGGACTAGCGGGGGGAGTTGGCAATGAGCAGTTCTTC. The variable domain in full, completed from reference TRBV30 and TRBJ2-1, reads SQTIHQWPATLVQPVGSPLSLECTVEGTSNPNLYWYRQAAGRGLQLLFYSVGIGQISSEVPQNLSASRPQDRQFILSSKKLLLSDSGFYLCAWSSLTGLAGGVGNEQFFGPGTRLTVL.

The rearrangement joins TRBV19 to TRBJ2-3, with 9 bases fitting TRBD2. The CDR3 sequence is 14 residues long. V trimming: 5 bases; J trimming: 5 bases; junction bases outside the gene matches: 5. The germline CDR1 and CDR2 sequences are LNHDA and SQIVND (reference sequence). CDR3 sequence (DNA): TGTGCCAGTAGTGTAAGACTAGCGGTAGATACGCAGTATTTT. This encodes CASSVRLAVDTQYF.

This chain joins TRBV19 and TRBJ2-3, with a weak D call TRBD2 (6 bases). CDR1 and CDR2 (germline): LNHDA, SQIVND (reference sequence). V was cut by 9 bases and J by 2 bases, with 12 bases left in between. The CDR3 runs 13 residues. In DNA, the CDR3 is TGTGCCAGCTGCGCGGGAAACACAGATACGCAGTATTTT. It encodes CASCAGNTDTQYF.

The chain combines TRBV4-1 with TRBJ1-4, with D perhaps matching TRBD1 (5 bases). CDR3 length: 15 residues. The V gene's germline CDR1 is MGHRA and CDR2 YSYEKL. Trimming stripped 2 bases from V and 1 base from J, with 8 bases between. The CDR3 region has the DNA TGCGCCAGCAGCCAATTCAGGGAAACTAATGAAAAACTGTTTTTT. Translated: CASSQFRETNEKLFF.

CDR3 DNA: TGTGCCAGCACCAAAGGGACTGTGGGAACCGGGGAGCTGTTTTTT. It specifies CASTKGTVGTGELFF. The V gene is TRBV6-6, the J gene TRBJ2-2, with D possibly matching TRBD2 (6 bases). Germline lookup yields CDR1 MNHNY and CDR2 SVGAGI (reference sequence). Trimming pared 7 bases from V and 5 bases from J, leaving 17 bases between. CDR3 length: 15 residues.

This chain links TRBV7-8 with TRBJ1-2; D may be TRBD1 (5 bases). CDR1 SGHVS and CDR2 FQNEAQ come from the germline V gene. V dropped 5 bases and J dropped 4 bases, with 20 bases sitting between them. The CDR3 extends over 16 amino acids. The CDR3 reads CASSQGPHGQPYGYTF. The CDR3 nucleotides are TGTGCCAGCAGCCAGGGACCGCACGGTCAGCCCTATGGCTACACCTTC.